The source of this T cell receptor (beta chain) is a study of PD-1 blockade in classical Hodgkin lymphoma. Study-wide results and caveats: Reports described newly diagnosed patients as having lower baseline TCR diversity than healthy donors.

Of note for this clone: The antigen is unknown. Germline is not matched at one junction end, which may reflect a read error.

Germline V gene data show CDR1 as SQVTM and CDR2 as ANQGSEA. CDR3 length: 12 amino acids. Time point: newly diagnosed, previously untreated cHL patient sample. Here immunoSEQ multiplex PCR was the method, and the copy in TCRdb shows in-frame clones only, minus some. The sample consists of tens of thousands of clones, around 94% of them appearing once. The specimen sequenced was peripheral blood mononuclear cells (PBMCs). This clonotype was sampled from a human donor with classical Hodgkin lymphoma. The rearrangement uses TRBV29-1 and TRBJ1-1; unclear D gene. The CDR3 protein is CSVKGVNTEAFF. CDR3 in DNA: TGCAGCGTAAAGGGAGTGAATACTGAAGCTTTCTTT.